The rows below give T cell receptor beta chains drawn from one sample of a study of T cell changes during pregnancy in multiple sclerosis. Sequencing was performed with immunoSEQ multiplex PCR; in TCRdb, only in-frame clones are kept and a portion is missing. The sample carries about 87,000 clones, 85% to 95% recorded once. Sequenced here: peripheral blood, sampled in the third trimester of pregnancy. These receptors were collected from a female donor in good health, enrolled as a control in a pregnancy study. The CDR3 runs from the conserved cysteine through the conserved F or W. Fields, in order: J gene, D gene, V gene, CDR3 protein. The D gene is left open where the match is weak.

TRBJ2-7 TRBD2 TRBV2 CASSDAGESYEQYF
TRBJ2-5 . TRBV12-5 CASGASGEETQYF
TRBJ2-5 . TRBV5-6 CASSLLEAETQYF
TRBJ1-1 TRBD1 TRBV28 CASSPETGGRTEAFF
TRBJ1-2 TRBD1 TRBV2 CASTPGTGQRGYTF
TRBJ2-5 TRBD1 TRBV5-4 CASSLGQGQETQYF
TRBJ2-7 . TRBV5-1 CASSGLAEQSEQYF
TRBJ1-1 TRBD1 TRBV6-5 CASTYQGRGAEAFF
TRBJ2-5 . TRBV6-1 CASGHQETQYF
TRBJ2-5 TRBD1 TRBV28 CASSPGTAYQETQYF
TRBJ1-1 . TRBV28 CASSSHREYGEAFF
TRBJ2-1 . TRBV11-2 CASRSDYSSYNEQFF
TRBJ2-7 TRBD2 TRBV5-6 CASSLGGGLSYEQYF
TRBJ2-1 TRBD1 TRBV5-8 CASSYGQGSYNEQFF
TRBJ2-7 . TRBV7-2 CASSLGLTAQYF
TRBJ2-5 . TRBV18 CASSPGGGRGKTQYF
TRBJ1-1 . TRBV7-9 CASSPPGGTEAFF
TRBJ2-7 . TRBV18 CASSPPGRDEQYF
TRBJ2-7 TRBD1 TRBV28 CASSGRQGQSEQYF
TRBJ1-1 . TRBV27 CASSLVRGTWTEAFF
TRBJ1-3 . TRBV28 CASQSRGTGNTIYF
TRBJ2-2 . TRBV4-1 CASRVSSATGELFF
TRBJ1-1 TRBD1 TRBV28 CASSLGTAGSTEAFF
TRBJ2-7 . TRBV5-1 CASSLTAPTYEQYF
TRBJ2-6 . TRBV5-5 CASSLVVASGANVLTF
TRBJ2-3 . TRBV10-3 CAIKREYTDTQYF
TRBJ1-2 TRBD1 TRBV5-1 CASSSDRGGSYGYTF
TRBJ1-4 TRBD1 TRBV7-9 CASSYRTGAGGTNEKLFF